Here is one TCR beta chain with its context. No antigen is known for it. The entry originates in a study of cytomegalovirus exposure and HLA in healthy donors. Notes on the study in general: CMV antigen specificity was confirmed in vitro for three CMV-associated chains. High sensitivity and specificity were reportedly achieved when the classifier diagnosed cytomegalovirus status. While the bulk of TCR sequences proved rare, some public TCRs turned up in many donors.

The donors were members of the roughly 120-subject validation cohort (separate from the approximately 730-subject first cohort). TCRdb keeps only in-frame clones here, not all; method: immunoSEQ multiplex PCR. The repertoire holds 140,000 to 150,000 clones, with about nine tenths as singletons. The specimen sequenced was PBMCs. The source of this sequence is a man aged 18 to 29 in good health and CMV-seropositive.

CDR3 residues: CASSQRGGAGLDEQYF. The CDR3 DNA reads as TGCGCCAGCAGCCAGCGCGGGGGGGCAGGGCTGGACGAGCAGTACTTC. The rearrangement joins TRBV5-1 to TRBJ2-7; 9 nucleotides align to TRBD2. This CDR3 has 16 amino acids. CDR1 SGHRS and CDR2 YFSETQ come from the germline V gene. The J segment lost 5 bases and the V segment lost 4 bases, leaving 13 bases of the junction unmatched.